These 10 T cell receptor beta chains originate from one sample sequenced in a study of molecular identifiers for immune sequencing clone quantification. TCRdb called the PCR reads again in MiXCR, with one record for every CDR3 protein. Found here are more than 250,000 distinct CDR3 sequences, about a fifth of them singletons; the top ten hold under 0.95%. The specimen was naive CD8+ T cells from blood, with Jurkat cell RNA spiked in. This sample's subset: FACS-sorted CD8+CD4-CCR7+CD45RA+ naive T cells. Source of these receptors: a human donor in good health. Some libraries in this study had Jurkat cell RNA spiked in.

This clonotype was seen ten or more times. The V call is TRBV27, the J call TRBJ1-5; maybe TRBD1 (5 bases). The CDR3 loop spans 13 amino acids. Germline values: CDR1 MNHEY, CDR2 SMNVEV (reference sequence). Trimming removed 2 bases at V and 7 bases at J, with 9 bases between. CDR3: CASSLGGEQPQHF. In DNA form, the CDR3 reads TGTGCCAGCAGTTTAGGAGGGGAACAGCCCCAGCATTTT.

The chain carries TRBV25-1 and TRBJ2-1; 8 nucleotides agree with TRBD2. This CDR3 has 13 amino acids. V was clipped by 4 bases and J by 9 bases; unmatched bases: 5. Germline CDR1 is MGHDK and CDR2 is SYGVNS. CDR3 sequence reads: CASSASSGAEQFF. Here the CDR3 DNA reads TGTGCCAGCAGTGCTAGTAGCGGGGCTGAGCAGTTCTTC.

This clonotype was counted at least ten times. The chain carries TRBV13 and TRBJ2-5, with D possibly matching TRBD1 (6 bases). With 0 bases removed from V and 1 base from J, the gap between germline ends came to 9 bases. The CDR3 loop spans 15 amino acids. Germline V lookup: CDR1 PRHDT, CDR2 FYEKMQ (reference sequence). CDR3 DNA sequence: TGTGCCAGCAGCTTAGGGGGGGCGCGCCAAGAGACCCAGTACTTC. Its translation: CASSLGGARQETQYF.

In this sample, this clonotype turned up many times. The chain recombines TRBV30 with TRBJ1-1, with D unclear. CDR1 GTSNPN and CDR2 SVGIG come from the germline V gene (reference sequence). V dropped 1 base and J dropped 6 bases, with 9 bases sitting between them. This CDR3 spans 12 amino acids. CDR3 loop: CAWSGEAPEAFF. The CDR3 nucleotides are TGTGCCTGGAGTGGTGAAGCCCCTGAAGCTTTCTTT. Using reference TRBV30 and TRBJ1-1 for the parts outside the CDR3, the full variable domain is SQTIHQWPATLVQPVGSPLSLECTVEGTSNPNLYWYRQAAGRGLQLLFYSVGIGQISSEVPQNLSASRPQDRQFILSSKKLLLSDSGFYLCAWSGEAPEAFFGQGTRLTVV.

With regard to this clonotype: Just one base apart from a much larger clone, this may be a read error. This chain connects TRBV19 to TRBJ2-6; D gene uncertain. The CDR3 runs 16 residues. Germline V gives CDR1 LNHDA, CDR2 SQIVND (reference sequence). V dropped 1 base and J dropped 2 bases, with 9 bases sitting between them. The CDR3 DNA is TGTGCCAGTAGTATAGTAGGAAGCACTGGGGCCAACGTCCTGACTTTC. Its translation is CASSIVGSTGANVLTF. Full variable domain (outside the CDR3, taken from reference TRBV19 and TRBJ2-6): DGGITQSPKYLFRKEGQNVTLSCEQNLNHDAMYWYRQDPGQGLRLIYYSQIVNDFQKGDIAEGYSVSREKKESFPLTVTSAQKNPTAFYLCASSIVGSTGANVLTFGAGSRLTVL.

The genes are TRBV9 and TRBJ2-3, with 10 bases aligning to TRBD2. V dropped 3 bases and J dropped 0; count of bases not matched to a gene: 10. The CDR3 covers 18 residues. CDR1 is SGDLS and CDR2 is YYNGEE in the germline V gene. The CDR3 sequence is CASSGHPGLASSTDTQYF. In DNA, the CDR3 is TGTGCCAGCAGCGGCCATCCGGGACTAGCGAGTAGCACAGATACGCAGTATTTT.

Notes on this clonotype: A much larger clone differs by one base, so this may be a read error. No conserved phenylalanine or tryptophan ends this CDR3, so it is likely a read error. Written as DNA, the CDR3 is TGTGCCAGCAGATCGACACGAGATACGCAGTATTCT. This gives the protein CASRSTRDTQYS. J is TRBJ2-3 and V is TRBV6-5, with unresolved D. Trimming shortened V by 6 bases and J by 5 bases, and 9 bases separated the two germline ends. There are 12 residues in the CDR3. Germline V gene data show CDR1 as MNHEY and CDR2 as SVGAGI.

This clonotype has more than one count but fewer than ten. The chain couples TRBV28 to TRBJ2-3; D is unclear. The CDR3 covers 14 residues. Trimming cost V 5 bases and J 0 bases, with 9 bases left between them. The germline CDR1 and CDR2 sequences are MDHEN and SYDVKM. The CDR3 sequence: CASSQRRSTDTQYF. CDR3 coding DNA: TGTGCCAGCAGTCAGCGTAGAAGCACAGATACGCAGTATTTT.

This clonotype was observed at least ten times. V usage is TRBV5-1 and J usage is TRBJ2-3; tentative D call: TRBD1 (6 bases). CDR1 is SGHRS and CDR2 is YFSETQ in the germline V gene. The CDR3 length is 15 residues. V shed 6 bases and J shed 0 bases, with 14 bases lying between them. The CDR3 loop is CASITGTSSTDTQYF. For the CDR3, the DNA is TGCGCCAGCATAACCGGGACATCGAGCACAGATACGCAGTATTTT.

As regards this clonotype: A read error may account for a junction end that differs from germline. The CDR3 sequence is CASSPGGSGKPLGF. As DNA, the CDR3 is TGCGCCAGCAGCCCGGGGGGTAGCGGGAAGCCCCTCGGGTTC. The chain joins TRBV10-2 to TRBJ2-7; TRBD2 aligns across 8 bases. CDR3 length: 14 residues. CDR1 and CDR2 (germline): WSHSY, SAAADI.